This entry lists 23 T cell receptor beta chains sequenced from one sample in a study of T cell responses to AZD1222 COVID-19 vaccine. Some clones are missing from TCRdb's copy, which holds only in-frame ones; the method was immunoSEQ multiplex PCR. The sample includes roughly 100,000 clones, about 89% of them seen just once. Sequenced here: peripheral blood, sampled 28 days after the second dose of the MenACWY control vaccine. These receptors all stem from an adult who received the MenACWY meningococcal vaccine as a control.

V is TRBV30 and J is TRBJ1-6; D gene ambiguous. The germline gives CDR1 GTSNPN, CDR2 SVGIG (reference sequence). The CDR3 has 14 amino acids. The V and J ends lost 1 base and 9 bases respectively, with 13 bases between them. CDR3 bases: TGTGCCTGGAGTGGAGCAGCTATTATTTCACCCCTCCACTTT. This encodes CAWSGAAIISPLHF.

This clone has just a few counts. CDR3 residues: CASSSTDLYEQYF. In DNA, the CDR3 is TGTGCCAGCAGTTCGACGGATCTCTACGAGCAGTACTTC. V usage is TRBV27 and J usage is TRBJ2-7; no clear D gene. Germline values: CDR1 MNHEY, CDR2 SMNVEV (reference sequence). The CDR3 contains 13 residues. The ends were cut back, 4 bases at V and 3 bases at J, with 10 bases in the middle.

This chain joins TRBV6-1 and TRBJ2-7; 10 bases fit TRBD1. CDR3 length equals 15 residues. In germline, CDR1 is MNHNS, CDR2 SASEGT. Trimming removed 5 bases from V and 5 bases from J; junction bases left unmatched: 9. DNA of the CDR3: TGTGCCAGCAGTTTCCCGAGGGACAGGGGTCACGAGCAGTACTTC. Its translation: CASSFPRDRGHEQYF.

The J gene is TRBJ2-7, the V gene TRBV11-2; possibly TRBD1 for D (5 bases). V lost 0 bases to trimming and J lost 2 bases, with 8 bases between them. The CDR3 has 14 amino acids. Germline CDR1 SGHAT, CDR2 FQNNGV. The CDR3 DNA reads TGTGCCAGCAGCTTAGAACGACAGCCCTACGAGCAGTACTTC. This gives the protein CASSLERQPYEQYF.

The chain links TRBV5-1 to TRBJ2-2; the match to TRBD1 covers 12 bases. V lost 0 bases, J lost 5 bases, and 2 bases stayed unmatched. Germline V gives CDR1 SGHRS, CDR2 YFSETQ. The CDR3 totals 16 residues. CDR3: CASSLEGQGATGELFF. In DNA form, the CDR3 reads TGCGCCAGCAGCTTGGAGGGACAGGGGGCGACCGGGGAGCTGTTTTTT.

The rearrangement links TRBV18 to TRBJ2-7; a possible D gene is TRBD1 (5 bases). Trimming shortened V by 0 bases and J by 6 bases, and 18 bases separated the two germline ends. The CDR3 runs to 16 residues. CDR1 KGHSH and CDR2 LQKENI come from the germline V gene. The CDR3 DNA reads TGTGCCAGCTCACCACCGGCAGGGTGGAATTTAGGCGAGCAGTACTTC. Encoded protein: CASSPPAGWNLGEQYF.

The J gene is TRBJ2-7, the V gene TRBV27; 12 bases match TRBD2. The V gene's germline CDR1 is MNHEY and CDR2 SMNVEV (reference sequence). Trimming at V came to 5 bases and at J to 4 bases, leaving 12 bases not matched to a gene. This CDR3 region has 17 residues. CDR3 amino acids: CASSLSSGGALWYEQYF. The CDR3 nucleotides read TGTGCCAGCAGTCTCTCTAGCGGGGGGGCCTTGTGGTACGAGCAGTACTTC.

This CDR3 is CASSRGTTTDTQYF. In nucleotides, the CDR3 is TGTGCCAGCAGCCGCGGGACTACTACAGATACGCAGTATTTT. The chain links TRBV6-2 or TRBV6-3 to TRBJ2-3, with 7 bases fitting TRBD2. This CDR3 region has 14 residues. Germline CDR1 MNHEY, CDR2 SVGEGT. Unmatched junction bases numbered 6, after V lost 6 bases and J lost 3 bases.

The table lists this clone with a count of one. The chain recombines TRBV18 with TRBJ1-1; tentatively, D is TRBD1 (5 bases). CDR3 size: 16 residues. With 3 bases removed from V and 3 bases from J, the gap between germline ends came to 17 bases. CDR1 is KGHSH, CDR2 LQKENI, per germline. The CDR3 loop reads CASSPRALGVYTEAFF. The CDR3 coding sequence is TGTGCCAGCTCACCTCGGGCGTTGGGGGTCTACACTGAAGCTTTCTTT.

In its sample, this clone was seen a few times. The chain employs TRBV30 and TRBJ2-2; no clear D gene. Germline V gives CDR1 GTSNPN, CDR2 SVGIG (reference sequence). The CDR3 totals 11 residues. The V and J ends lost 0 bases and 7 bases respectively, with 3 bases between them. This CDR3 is CAWSVFGELFF. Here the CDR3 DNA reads TGTGCCTGGAGTGTATTCGGGGAGCTGTTTTTT. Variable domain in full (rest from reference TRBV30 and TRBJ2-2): SQTIHQWPATLVQPVGSPLSLECTVEGTSNPNLYWYRQAAGRGLQLLFYSVGIGQISSEVPQNLSASRPQDRQFILSSKKLLLSDSGFYLCAWSVFGELFFGEGSRLTVL.

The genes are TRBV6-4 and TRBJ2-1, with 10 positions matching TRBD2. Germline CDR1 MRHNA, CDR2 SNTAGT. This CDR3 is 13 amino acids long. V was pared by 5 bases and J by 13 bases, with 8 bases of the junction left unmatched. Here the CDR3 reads CASSYLAGVTQFF. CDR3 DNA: TGTGCCAGCAGTTACCTAGCGGGGGTCACCCAGTTCTTC.

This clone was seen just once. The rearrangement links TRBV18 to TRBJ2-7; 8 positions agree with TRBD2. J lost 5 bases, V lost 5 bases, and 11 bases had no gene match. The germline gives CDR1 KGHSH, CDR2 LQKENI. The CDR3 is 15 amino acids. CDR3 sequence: CASSDLAGGKNEQYF. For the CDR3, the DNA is TGTGCCAGCTCAGACCTGGCGGGGGGCAAAAACGAGCAGTACTTC.

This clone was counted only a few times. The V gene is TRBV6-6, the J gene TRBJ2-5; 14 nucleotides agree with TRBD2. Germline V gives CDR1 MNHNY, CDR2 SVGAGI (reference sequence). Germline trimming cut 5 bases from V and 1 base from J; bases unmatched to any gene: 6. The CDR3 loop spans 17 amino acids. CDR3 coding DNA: TGTGCCAGCAGTCGACTAGCGGGGGGGCCCCTCCAAGAGACCCAGTACTTC. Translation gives CASSRLAGGPLQETQYF.

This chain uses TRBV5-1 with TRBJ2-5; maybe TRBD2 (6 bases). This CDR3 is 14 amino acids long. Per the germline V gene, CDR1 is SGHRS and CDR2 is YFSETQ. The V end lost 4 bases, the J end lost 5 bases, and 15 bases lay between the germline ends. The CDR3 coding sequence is TGCGCCAGCAGCCCGGAGGGGCAGCTTGAGACCCAGTACTTC. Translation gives CASSPEGQLETQYF.

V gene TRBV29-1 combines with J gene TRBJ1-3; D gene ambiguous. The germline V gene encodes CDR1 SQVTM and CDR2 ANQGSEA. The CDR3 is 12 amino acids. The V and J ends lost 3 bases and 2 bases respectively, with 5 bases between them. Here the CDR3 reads CSVERPGNTIYF. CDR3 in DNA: TGCAGCGTTGAGCGGCCTGGAAACACCATATATTTT. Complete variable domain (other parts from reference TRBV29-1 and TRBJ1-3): SAVISQKPSRDICQRGTSLTIQCQVDSQVTMMFWYRQQPGQSLTLIATANQGSEATYESGFVIDKFPISRPNLTFSTLTVSNMSPEDSSIYLCSVERPGNTIYFGEGSWLTVV.

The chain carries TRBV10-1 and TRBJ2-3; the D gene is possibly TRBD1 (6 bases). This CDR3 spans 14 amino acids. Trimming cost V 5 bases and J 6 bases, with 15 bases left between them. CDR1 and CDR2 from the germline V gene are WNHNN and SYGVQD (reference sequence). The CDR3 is CASSRTVGADTQYF. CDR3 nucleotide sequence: TGCGCCAGCAGTCGGACAGTTGGGGCCGATACGCAGTATTTT.

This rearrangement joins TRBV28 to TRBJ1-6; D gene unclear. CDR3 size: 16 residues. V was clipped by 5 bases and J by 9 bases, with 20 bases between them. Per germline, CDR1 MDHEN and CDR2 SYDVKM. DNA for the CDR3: TGTGCCAGCAGTGAACCGGGATCTTTCTCCCCTTCACCCCTCCACTTT. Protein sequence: CASSEPGSFSPSPLHF.

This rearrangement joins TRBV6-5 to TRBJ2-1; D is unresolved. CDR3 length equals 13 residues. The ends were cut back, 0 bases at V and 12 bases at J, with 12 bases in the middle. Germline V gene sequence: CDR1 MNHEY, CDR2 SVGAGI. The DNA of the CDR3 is TGTGCCAGCAGTTACTCGAACCACGGTGGGCAGTTCTTC. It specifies CASSYSNHGGQFF.

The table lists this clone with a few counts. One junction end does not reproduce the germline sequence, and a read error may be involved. The chain's CDR3 is CASSGTAHLCLF. Here the CDR3 DNA reads TGTGCCAGCAGCGGGACAGCTCATCTCTGCCTCTTT. The chain joins TRBV6-2 or TRBV6-3 to TRBJ1-1, with 7 bases that match TRBD1. Germline V gives CDR1 MNHEY, CDR2 SVGEGT. The CDR3 extends over 12 amino acids.

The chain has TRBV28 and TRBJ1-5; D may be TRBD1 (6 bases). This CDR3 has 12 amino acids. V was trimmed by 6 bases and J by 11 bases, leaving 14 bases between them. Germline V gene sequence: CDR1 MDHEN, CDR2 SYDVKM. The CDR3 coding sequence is TGTGCCAGCAGGTCACAGGGACGGGCCCAGCATTTT. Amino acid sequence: CASRSQGRAQHF.

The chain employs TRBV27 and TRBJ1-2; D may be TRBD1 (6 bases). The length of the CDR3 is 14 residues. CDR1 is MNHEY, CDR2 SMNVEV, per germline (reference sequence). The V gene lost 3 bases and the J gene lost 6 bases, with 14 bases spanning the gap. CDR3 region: CASSFQGRGNGYTF. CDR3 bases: TGTGCCAGCAGTTTCCAGGGGAGAGGGAATGGCTACACCTTC.

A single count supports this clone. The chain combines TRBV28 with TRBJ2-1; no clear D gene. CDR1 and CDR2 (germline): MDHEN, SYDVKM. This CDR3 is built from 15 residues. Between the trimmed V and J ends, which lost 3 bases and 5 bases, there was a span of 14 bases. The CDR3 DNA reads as TGTGCCAGCAGTTTTGATCACAATTCAGACAATGAGCAGTTCTTC. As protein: CASSFDHNSDNEQFF. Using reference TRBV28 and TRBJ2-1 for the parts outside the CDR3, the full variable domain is DVKVTQSSRYLVKRTGEKVFLECVQDMDHENMFWYRQDPGLGLRLIYFSYDVKMKEKGDIPEGYSVSREKKERFSLILESASTNQTSMYLCASSFDHNSDNEQFFGPGTRLTVL.

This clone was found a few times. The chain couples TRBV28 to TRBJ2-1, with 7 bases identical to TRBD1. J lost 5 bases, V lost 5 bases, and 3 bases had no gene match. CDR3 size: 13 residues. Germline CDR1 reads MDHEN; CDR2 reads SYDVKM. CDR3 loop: CASSGQANNEQFF. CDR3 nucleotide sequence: TGTGCCAGCAGTGGACAGGCTAACAATGAGCAGTTCTTC.